The 26 T cell receptor beta chains given below trace back to one sample, sequenced in a study of blood T cell repertoires in COVID-19. Clones were read by immunoSEQ multiplex PCR, and TCRdb kept only the in-frame ones, dropping some. The sample contains 150,000 to 200,000 clones, 88% of which appear only once. Specimen: peripheral blood. These receptors were taken from a man aged 55 to 70 with acute or convalescent COVID-19.

Of note for this clone: One junction end does not reproduce the germline sequence, and a read error may be involved. J is TRBJ1-4 and V is TRBV15; 7 positions agree with TRBD1. The CDR3 is made up of 12 amino acids. Germline V lookup: CDR1 LNHNV, CDR2 YYDKDF (reference sequence). This chain's CDR3 is CATSRGTGVPIF. For the CDR3, the DNA is TGTGCCACCAGCAGAGGCACAGGGGTGCCGATTTTT.

The genes are TRBV5-1 and TRBJ2-5, with a weak D call TRBD1 (7 bases). V was shortened by 4 bases and J by 5 bases, with 15 bases between the two germline ends. In germline, CDR1 is SGHRS, CDR2 YFSETQ. The CDR3 loop spans 14 amino acids. The CDR3 DNA reads as TGCGCCAGCAGCCTCCTAGCGACAGGGGAGACCCAGTACTTC. Amino acid sequence: CASSLLATGETQYF.

The chain joins TRBV2 to TRBJ2-2, with TRBD2 matching over 7 bases. This CDR3 has 16 amino acids. Germline values: CDR1 SNHLY, CDR2 FYNNEI. Trimming removed 4 bases from V and 4 bases from J; junction bases left unmatched: 9. CDR3 residues: CASSGAGLEITGELFF. CDR3 bases: TGTGCCAGCAGTGGAGCGGGACTGGAGATCACCGGGGAGCTGTTTTTT.

This clone was picked up one time. The V call is TRBV6-1, the J call TRBJ1-5; perhaps TRBD1 as D (5 bases). From germline, CDR1 is MNHNS and CDR2 SASEGT. The CDR3 runs 14 residues. V lost 1 base and J lost 4, with 8 bases in between. Written as DNA, the CDR3 is TGTGCCAGCAGTGAAGGAACAGGTAATCAGCCCCAGCATTTT. Residues: CASSEGTGNQPQHF.

The chain joins TRBV28 to TRBJ1-2; D not certain. CDR1 MDHEN and CDR2 SYDVKM come from the germline V gene. The CDR3 contains 14 residues. The V end lost 2 bases, the J end lost 4 bases, and 11 bases lay between the germline ends. CDR3 region: CASSLGGLLYGYTF. The CDR3 DNA follows: TGTGCCAGCAGTTTAGGAGGGCTCCTCTATGGCTACACCTTC.

The chain uses TRBV10-2 and TRBJ1-2; D gene uncertain. The V end lost 6 bases, the J end lost 3 bases, and 11 bases lay between the germline ends. Germline CDR1 and CDR2: WSHSY and SAAADI. This CDR3 is 13 amino acids long. The CDR3 is CASRAQSDYGYTF. In nucleotides, the CDR3 is TGCGCCAGCAGAGCCCAATCGGACTATGGCTACACCTTC.

This clone is a singleton in its sample. The gene calls are TRBV7-2 and TRBJ2-7; D is unclear. Germline V lookup: CDR1 SGHTA, CDR2 FQGNSA. This CDR3 region has 13 residues. V lost 5 bases, J lost 0 bases, and 8 bases lay in between. CDR3 DNA sequence: TGTGCCAGCAGCCTACCGAGCTCCTACGAGCAGTACTTC. Its protein is CASSLPSSYEQYF.

The chain has TRBV19 and TRBJ1-3; maybe TRBD1 (5 bases). Trimming left V 6 bases short and J 0 bases short, with 9 bases between. CDR3 length: 14 residues. Germline CDR1 and CDR2: LNHDA and SQIVND (reference sequence). The CDR3 is CASRLTASGNTIYF. The DNA for the CDR3 is TGTGCCAGTAGACTGACAGCCTCTGGAAACACCATATATTTT.

The chain carries TRBV2 and TRBJ1-1, with 9 bases matching TRBD1. CDR3 length equals 16 residues. CDR1 and CDR2 from the germline V gene are SNHLY and FYNNEI. V lost 5 bases and J lost 4; bases outside the gene matches: 11. CDR3 region: CASSNSHRQGVTEAFF. The CDR3 coding sequence is TGTGCCAGCAGTAATAGCCACCGACAGGGGGTCACTGAAGCTTTCTTT.

The genes are TRBV6-2 or TRBV6-3 and TRBJ2-2; 8 bases are a match to TRBD1. Trimming cost V 3 bases and J 3 bases; bases outside gene matches: 3. Germline assignment: CDR1 MNHEY and CDR2 SVGEGT. The CDR3 has 15 amino acids. The CDR3: CASSYQGAHTGELFF. DNA of the CDR3: TGTGCCAGCAGTTATCAGGGGGCGCACACCGGGGAGCTGTTTTTT.

The chain combines TRBV6-4 with TRBJ1-1; D call uncertain. Trimming took 3 bases from V and 0 from J, leaving 5 bases between them. Germline CDR1 and CDR2: MRHNA and SNTAGT. The CDR3 length is 13 residues. CDR3 sequence reads: CASSEQVNTEAFF. In nucleotides, the CDR3 is TGTGCCAGCAGTGAGCAGGTGAACACTGAAGCTTTCTTT.

This clone was seen a handful of times. The chain employs TRBV27 and TRBJ2-1; no definite D call. This CDR3 contains 12 residues. The V gene lost 5 bases and the J gene lost 4 bases, with 6 bases spanning the gap. Germline CDR1 is MNHEY and CDR2 is SMNVEV (reference sequence). This CDR3 reads CASSHGYNEQFF. The CDR3 nucleotides are TGTGCCAGCAGTCACGGGTACAATGAGCAGTTCTTC.

The chain joins TRBV5-1 to TRBJ1-1; TRBD1 aligns across 9 bases. From germline, CDR1 is SGHRS and CDR2 YFSETQ. This CDR3 comprises 16 residues. V gave up 0 bases and J gave up 1 base; unmatched junction bases: 4. CDR3 nucleotides: TGCGCCAGCAGCTTGGGGGGACAGGGCAGGAACACTGAAGCTTTCTTT. This translates into CASSLGGQGRNTEAFF.

This sequence joins TRBV4-3 and TRBJ2-7; 7 bases are shared with TRBD2. V was pared by 0 bases and J by 1 base, with 6 bases of the junction left unmatched. Germline CDR1 and CDR2: LGHNA and YSLEER. This CDR3 comprises 16 residues. CDR3 nucleotides: TGCGCCAGCAGCCAAGACCTAGCGGCGCGATCCTACGAGCAGTACTTC. It translates to CASSQDLAARSYEQYF.

The chain combines TRBV2 with TRBJ2-3; D might be TRBD2 (6 bases). CDR3 length: 15 residues. Germline V gene sequence: CDR1 SNHLY, CDR2 FYNNEI. V was shortened by 3 bases and J by 3 bases, with 13 bases between the two germline ends. DNA for the CDR3: TGTGCCAGCAGTGAGACGGGAGTGGGAACAGATACGCAGTATTTT. Its translation: CASSETGVGTDTQYF.

V and J are TRBV18 and TRBJ2-7; D is possibly TRBD2 (5 bases). The ends were cut back, 4 bases at V and 0 bases at J, with 10 bases in the middle. The CDR3 is 14 residues long. The V gene's germline CDR1 is KGHSH and CDR2 LQKENI. In DNA form, the CDR3 reads TGTGCCAGCTCACTGGGTGGGAGCTCCTACGAGCAGTACGTC. Amino acid sequence: CASSLGGSSYEQYV.

As regards this clone: The sample carries other DNA sequences with the same CDR3. The V call is TRBV5-4, the J call TRBJ2-3; D is unresolved. In germline, CDR1 is SGHNT, CDR2 YYREEE (reference sequence). With 4 bases removed from V and 0 bases from J, the gap between germline ends came to 3 bases. The CDR3 has 12 amino acids. CDR3 protein: CASSLSTDTQYF. CDR3 nucleotide sequence: TGTGCCAGCAGCCTCAGCACAGATACGCAGTATTTT.

The V and J genes are TRBV10-3 and TRBJ1-2; TRBD1 matches 7 bases. With V trimmed by 0 bases and J by 0 bases, 4 bases remained unmatched. The CDR3 consists of 16 residues. Germline CDR1 and CDR2: ENHRY and SYGVKD. The CDR3, as DNA: TGTGCCATCAGTGAGTCGTTAGGGGGCTCTAACTATGGCTACACCTTC. Encoded protein: CAISESLGGSNYGYTF.

This sequence joins TRBV6-1 and TRBJ2-3, with 10 bases lining up with TRBD2. This CDR3 has 15 amino acids. With 3 bases clipped from V and 3 bases from J, the junction kept 3 bases outside the gene matches. From germline, CDR1 is MNHNS and CDR2 SASEGT. CDR3 region: CASSDKRGGTDTQYF. The CDR3 region has the DNA TGTGCCAGCAGTGATAAGCGGGGGGGGACAGATACGCAGTATTTT.

The CDR3 is CASSVGTSYGYTF. DNA for the CDR3: TGTGCCAGTAGTGTGGGGACATCCTATGGCTACACCTTC. This sequence joins TRBV19 and TRBJ1-2; possibly TRBD1 for D (6 bases). This CDR3 is built from 13 residues. Trimming cost V 5 bases and J 4 bases, with 11 bases left between them. The V gene's germline CDR1 is LNHDA and CDR2 SQIVND (reference sequence).

The chain links TRBV5-1 to TRBJ2-7, with 9 bases lining up with TRBD1. CDR3 length equals 15 residues. Trimming at V came to 0 bases and at J to 2 bases, leaving 3 bases not matched to a gene. In germline, CDR1 is SGHRS, CDR2 YFSETQ. The CDR3 loop is CASSLGQGGAYEQYV. The CDR3 DNA sequence: TGCGCCAGCAGCTTGGGACAGGGGGGCGCCTACGAGCAGTACGTC.

In this sample, this clone turned up once. The chain joins TRBV5-6 to TRBJ2-7, with 8 nucleotides matching TRBD1. The CDR3 is 15 residues long. V gave up 2 bases and J gave up 1 base; unmatched junction bases: 5. Per the germline V gene, CDR1 is SGHDT and CDR2 is YYEEEE. For the CDR3, the DNA is TGTGCCAGCAGCTTCCCCGGGACAGGATCCTACGAGCAGTACTTC. Amino acid sequence: CASSFPGTGSYEQYF.

This sequence joins TRBV7-2 and TRBJ2-5; D is uncertain. Trimming took off 1 base at V and 5 bases at J, with 11 bases between the two ends. Per germline, CDR1 SGHTA and CDR2 FQGNSA. The CDR3 is 14 residues long. The CDR3: CASSLDQRPETQYF. CDR3 coding DNA: TGTGCCAGCAGCTTAGATCAGCGACCCGAGACCCAGTACTTC.

This chain joins TRBV10-1 and TRBJ2-2; 10 nucleotides align to TRBD1. J lost 5 bases, V lost 2 bases, and 5 bases had no gene match. CDR3 length equals 16 residues. CDR1 WNHNN and CDR2 SYGVQD come from the germline V gene (reference sequence). The CDR3 coding sequence is TGCGCCAGCAGTGAGCACAGGACAGGGGGAACCGGGGAGCTGTTTTTT. Its protein product is CASSEHRTGGTGELFF.

The V and J genes are TRBV29-1 and TRBJ2-1; 7 positions match TRBD1. Losses at the gene ends were 7 bases for V and 5 bases for J; bases not matched to a gene: 8. The CDR3 spans 13 residues. The germline gives CDR1 SQVTM, CDR2 ANQGSEA. CDR3 amino acids: CSASGTAHNEQFF. The CDR3 DNA is TGCAGCGCATCCGGGACAGCACACAATGAGCAGTTCTTC.

The chain couples TRBV30 to TRBJ2-5; D perhaps matches TRBD1 (5 bases). V was pared by 3 bases and J by 5 bases, with 13 bases between. Per germline, CDR1 GTSNPN and CDR2 SVGIG (reference sequence). The CDR3 runs to 13 residues. The CDR3 coding sequence is TGTGCCTGGAGCCCCAGGGCGGTGGAGACCCAGTACTTC. This translates into CAWSPRAVETQYF.